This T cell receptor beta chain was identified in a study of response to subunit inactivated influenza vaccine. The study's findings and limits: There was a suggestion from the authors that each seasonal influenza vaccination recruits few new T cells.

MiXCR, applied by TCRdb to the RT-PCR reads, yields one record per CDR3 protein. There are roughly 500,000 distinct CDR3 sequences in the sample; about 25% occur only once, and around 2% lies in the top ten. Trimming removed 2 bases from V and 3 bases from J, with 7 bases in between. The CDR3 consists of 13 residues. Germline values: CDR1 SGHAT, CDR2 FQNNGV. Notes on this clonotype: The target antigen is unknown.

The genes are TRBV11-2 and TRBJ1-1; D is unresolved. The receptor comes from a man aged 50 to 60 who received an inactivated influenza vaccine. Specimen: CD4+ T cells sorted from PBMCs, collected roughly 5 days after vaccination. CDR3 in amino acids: CASSLQQHTEAFF. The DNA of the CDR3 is TGTGCCAGCAGCTTACAACAGCACACTGAAGCTTTCTTT.